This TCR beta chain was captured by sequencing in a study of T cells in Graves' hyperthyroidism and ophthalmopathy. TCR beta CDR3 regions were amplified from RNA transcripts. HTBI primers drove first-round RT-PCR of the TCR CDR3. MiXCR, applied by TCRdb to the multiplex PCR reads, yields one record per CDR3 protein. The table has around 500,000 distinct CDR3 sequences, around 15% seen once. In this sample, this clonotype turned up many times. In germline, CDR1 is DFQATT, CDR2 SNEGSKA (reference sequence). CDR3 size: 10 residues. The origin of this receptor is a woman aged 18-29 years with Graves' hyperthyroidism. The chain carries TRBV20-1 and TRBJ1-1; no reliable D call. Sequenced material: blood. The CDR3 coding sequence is TGCAGCCTCCATGACGGTGAAGCTTTCTTT. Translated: CSLHDGEAFF.